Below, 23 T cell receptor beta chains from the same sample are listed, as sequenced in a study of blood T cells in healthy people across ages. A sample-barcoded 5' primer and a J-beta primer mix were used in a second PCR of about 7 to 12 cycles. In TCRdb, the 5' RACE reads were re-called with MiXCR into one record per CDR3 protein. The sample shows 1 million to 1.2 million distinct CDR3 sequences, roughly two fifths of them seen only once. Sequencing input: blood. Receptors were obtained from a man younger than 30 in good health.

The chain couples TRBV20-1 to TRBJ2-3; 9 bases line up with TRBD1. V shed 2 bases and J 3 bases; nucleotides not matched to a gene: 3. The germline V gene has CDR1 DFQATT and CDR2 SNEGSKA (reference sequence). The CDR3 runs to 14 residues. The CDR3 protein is CSARKDRGTDTQYF. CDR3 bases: TGCAGTGCTAGAAAGGACAGGGGTACAGATACGCAGTATTTT.

For the CDR3, the DNA is TGCGCCAGCAGCCCCGCTGGGGAGAATCAGCCCCAGCATTTT. Protein product: CASSPAGENQPQHF. The rearrangement links TRBV5-1 to TRBJ1-5; D unresolved. The V end lost 4 bases, the J end lost 4 bases, and 12 bases lay between the germline ends. This CDR3 comprises 14 residues. Germline CDR1 is SGHRS and CDR2 is YFSETQ.

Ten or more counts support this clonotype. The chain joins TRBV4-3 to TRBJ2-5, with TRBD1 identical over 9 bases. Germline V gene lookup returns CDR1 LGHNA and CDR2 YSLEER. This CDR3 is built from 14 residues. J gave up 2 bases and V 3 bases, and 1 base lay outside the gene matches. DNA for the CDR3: TGCGCCAGCAGCCAGACAGGGGGACAAGAGACCCAGTACTTC. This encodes CASSQTGGQETQYF.

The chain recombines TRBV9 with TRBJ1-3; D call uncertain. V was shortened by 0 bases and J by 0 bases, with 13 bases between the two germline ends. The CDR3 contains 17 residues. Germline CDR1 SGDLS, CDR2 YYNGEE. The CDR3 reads CASSVGVWVSSGNTIYF. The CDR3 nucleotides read TGTGCCAGCAGCGTAGGTGTCTGGGTGAGCTCTGGAAACACCATATATTTT. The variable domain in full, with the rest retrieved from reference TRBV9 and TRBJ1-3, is DSGVTQTPKHLITATGQRVTLRCSPRSGDLSVYWYQQSLDQGLQFLIQYYNGEERAKGNILERFSAQQFPDLHSELNLSSLELGDSALYFCASSVGVWVSSGNTIYFGEGSWLTVV.

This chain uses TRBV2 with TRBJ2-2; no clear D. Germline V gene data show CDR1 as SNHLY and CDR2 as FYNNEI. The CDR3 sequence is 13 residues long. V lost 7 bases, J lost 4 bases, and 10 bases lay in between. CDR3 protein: CASNPRATGELFF. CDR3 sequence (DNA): TGTGCCAGCAACCCCCGGGCCACCGGGGAGCTGTTTTTT.

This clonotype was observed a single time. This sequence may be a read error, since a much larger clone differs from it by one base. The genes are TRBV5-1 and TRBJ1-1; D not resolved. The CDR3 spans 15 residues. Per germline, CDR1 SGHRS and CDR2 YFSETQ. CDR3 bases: TGCGCCGGCAGCTTGTGGGGTAGCCCTAACACTGAAGCTTTCTTT. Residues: CAGSLWGSPNTEAFF.

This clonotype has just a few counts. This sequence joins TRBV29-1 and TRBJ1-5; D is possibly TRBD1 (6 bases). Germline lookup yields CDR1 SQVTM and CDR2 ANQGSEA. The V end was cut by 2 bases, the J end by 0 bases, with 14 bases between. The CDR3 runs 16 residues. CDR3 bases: TGCAGCGTTGAATCCGAGGGGGGCCGTAGCAATCAGCCCCAGCATTTT. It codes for CSVESEGGRSNQPQHF.

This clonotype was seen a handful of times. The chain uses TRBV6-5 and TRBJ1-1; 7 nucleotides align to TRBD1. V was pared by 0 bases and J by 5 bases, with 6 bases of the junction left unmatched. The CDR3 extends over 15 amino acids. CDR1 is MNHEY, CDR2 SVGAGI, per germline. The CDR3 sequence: CASSYSQTGETEAFF. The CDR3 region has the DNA TGTGCCAGCAGTTACTCCCAAACAGGGGAGACTGAAGCTTTCTTT.

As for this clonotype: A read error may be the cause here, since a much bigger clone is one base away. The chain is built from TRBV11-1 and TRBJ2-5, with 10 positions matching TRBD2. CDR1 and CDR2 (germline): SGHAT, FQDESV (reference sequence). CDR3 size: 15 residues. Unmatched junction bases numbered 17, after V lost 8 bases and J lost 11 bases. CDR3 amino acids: CASRISGGNYNEQYF. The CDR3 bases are TGTGCCAGCCGGATTAGCGGGGGGAACTACAATGAGCAGTACTTC.

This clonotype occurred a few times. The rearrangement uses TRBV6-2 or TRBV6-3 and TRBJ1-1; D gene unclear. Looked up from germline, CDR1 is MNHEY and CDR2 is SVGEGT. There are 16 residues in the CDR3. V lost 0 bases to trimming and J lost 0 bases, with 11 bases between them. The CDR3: CASSYSNYRMNTEAFF. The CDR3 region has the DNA TGTGCCAGCAGTTACTCGAATTACCGGATGAACACTGAAGCTTTCTTT.

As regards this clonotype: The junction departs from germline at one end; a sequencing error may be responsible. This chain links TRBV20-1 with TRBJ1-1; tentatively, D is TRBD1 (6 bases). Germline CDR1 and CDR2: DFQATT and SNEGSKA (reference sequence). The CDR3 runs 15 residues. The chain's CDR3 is CSASPSASWDTEAFF. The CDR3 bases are TGCAGTGCTAGTCCGTCGGCCTCTTGGGACACTGAGGCTTTCTTT.

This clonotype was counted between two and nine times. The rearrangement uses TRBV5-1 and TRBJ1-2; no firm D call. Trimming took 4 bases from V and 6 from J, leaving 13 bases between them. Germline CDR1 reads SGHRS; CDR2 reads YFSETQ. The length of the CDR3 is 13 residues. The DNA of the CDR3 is TGCGCCAGCAGCCCATTCGCCCACGATGGCTACACCTTC. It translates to CASSPFAHDGYTF.

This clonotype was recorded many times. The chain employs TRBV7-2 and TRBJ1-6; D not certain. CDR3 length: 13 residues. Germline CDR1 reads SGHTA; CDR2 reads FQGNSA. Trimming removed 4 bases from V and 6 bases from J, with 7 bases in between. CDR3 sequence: CASSSYSNSPLHF. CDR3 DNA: TGTGCCAGCAGCTCCTATTCTAATTCACCCCTCCACTTT.

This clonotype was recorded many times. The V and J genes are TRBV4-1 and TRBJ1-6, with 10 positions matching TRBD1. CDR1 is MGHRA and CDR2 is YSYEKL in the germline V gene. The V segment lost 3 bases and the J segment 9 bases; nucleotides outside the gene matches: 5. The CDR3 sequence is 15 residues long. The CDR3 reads CASSQLTGGFSPLHF. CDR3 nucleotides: TGCGCCAGCAGCCAGTTGACAGGGGGCTTTTCACCCCTCCACTTT.

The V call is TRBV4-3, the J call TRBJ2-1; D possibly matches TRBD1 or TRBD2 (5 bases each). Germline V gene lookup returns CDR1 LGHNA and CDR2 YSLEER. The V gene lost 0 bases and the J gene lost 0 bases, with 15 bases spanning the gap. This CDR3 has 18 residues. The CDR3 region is CASSQDLGTVSSYNEQFF. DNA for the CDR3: TGCGCCAGCAGCCAAGATTTGGGGACGGTCAGCTCCTACAATGAGCAGTTCTTC.

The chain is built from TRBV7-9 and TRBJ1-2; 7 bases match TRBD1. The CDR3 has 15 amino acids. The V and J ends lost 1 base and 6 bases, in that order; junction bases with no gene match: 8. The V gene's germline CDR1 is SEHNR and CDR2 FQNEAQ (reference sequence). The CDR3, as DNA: TGTGCCAGCAGCTTAGTCTATAGGGGGCTGGATGGCTACACCTTC. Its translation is CASSLVYRGLDGYTF.

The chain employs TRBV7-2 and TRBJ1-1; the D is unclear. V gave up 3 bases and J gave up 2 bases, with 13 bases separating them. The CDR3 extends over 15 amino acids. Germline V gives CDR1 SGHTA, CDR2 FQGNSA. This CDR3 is CASSFSSGENTEAFF. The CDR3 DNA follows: TGTGCCAGCAGCTTCTCGTCCGGGGAAAACACTGAAGCTTTCTTT.

The CDR3 spells CSVEAINKNTEAFF. In DNA, the CDR3 is TGCAGCGTTGAAGCGATAAACAAGAACACTGAAGCTTTCTTT. The chain has TRBV29-1 and TRBJ1-1; no definite D call. From germline, CDR1 is SQVTM and CDR2 ANQGSEA. The CDR3 is made up of 14 amino acids. The ends were cut back, 1 base at V and 1 base at J, with 10 bases in the middle.

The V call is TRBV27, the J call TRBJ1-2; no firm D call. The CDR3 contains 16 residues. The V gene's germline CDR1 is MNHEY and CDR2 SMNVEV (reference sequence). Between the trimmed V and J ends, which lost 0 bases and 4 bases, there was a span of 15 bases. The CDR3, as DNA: TGTGCCAGCAGTTTATCAATGTGGGCCGGATTCTATGGCTACACCTTC. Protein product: CASSLSMWAGFYGYTF.

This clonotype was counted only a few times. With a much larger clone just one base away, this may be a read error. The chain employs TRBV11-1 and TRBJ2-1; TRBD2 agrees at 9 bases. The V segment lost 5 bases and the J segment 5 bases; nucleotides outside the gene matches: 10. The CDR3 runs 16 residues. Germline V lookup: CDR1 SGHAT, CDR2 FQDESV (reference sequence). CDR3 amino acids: CASSPRGSGGNNEQFF. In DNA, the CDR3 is TGTGCCAGCAGCCCAAGGGGTAGCGGGGGAAACAATGAGCAGTTCTTC.

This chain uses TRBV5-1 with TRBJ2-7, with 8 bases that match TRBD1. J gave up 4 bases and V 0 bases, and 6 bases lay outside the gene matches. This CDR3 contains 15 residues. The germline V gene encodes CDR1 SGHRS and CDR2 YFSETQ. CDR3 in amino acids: CASSLETGDGYEQYF. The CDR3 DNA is TGCGCCAGCAGCTTGGAGACAGGGGATGGGTACGAGCAGTACTTC. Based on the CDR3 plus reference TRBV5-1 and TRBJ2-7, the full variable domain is KAGVTQTPRYLIKTRGQQVTLSCSPISGHRSVSWYQQTPGQGLQFLFEYFSETQRNKGNFPGRFSGRQFSNSRSEMNVSTLELGDSALYLCASSLETGDGYEQYFGPGTRLTVT.

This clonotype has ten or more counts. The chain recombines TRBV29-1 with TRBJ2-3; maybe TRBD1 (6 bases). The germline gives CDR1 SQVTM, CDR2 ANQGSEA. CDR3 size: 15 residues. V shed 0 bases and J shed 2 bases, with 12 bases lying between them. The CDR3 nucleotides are TGCAGCGTTGAAGAAGGACAGACTCCCACAGATACGCAGTATTTT. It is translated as CSVEEGQTPTDTQYF.

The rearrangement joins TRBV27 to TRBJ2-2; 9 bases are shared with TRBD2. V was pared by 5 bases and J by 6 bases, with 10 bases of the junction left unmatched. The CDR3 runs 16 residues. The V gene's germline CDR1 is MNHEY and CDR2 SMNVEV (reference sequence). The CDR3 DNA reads TGTGCCAGCAGTACTGGGACTAGCCTGCTTGCCGGGGAGCTGTTTTTT. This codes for CASSTGTSLLAGELFF.